The clone carrying this T cell receptor (beta chain) was found many times. The antigen is undetermined. One entry per CDR3 protein results from TCRdb running MiXCR on the 5' RACE reads. Among 1,800,000 or so distinct CDR3 sequences listed, less than 40% were seen once. The germline gives CDR1 WSHSY, CDR2 SAAADI. The CDR3 runs to 15 residues. Trimming stripped 3 bases from V and 7 bases from J, with 18 bases between. This record comes from a study of identical twins. Regarding the study as a whole: Excess twin sharing in beta out-of-frame sequences was weaker. Clonotypes of the beta chain that were abundant in cord blood carried fewer insertions (memory repertoires showed none). There was more out-of-frame TCR alpha sharing in monozygotic twins than models estimated.

The sequencing sample was made of cord blood. The rearrangement links TRBV10-2 to TRBJ1-2; TRBD1 might be the D (6 bases). The TCR was taken from a newborn girl in good health. This CDR3 reads CASSEIGGAPSGYTF. In nucleotides, the CDR3 is TGCGCCAGCAGTGAAATCGGGGGGGCGCCTAGTGGCTACACCTTC.